This is a list of T cell receptor beta chains from one sample in a study of T cell responses to AZD1222 COVID-19 vaccine. TCRdb keeps only in-frame clones here, not all; method: immunoSEQ multiplex PCR. There are about 180,000 clones in the sample; around 90% occur only once, and roughly 2% lies in the top ten. Sequenced here: peripheral blood, sampled 28 days after the second AZD1222 dose. The receptors were sampled from an adult who received the AZD1222 COVID-19 vaccine. Both conserved end residues are part of each CDR3. D genes are given only for firm matches. Clone size appears in some rows only: once, few, many, or a class for an expanded clone.

d_gene	v_gene	j_gene	abundance	CDR3nt	CDR3aa
NA	TRBV6-5	TRBJ1-5	few	TGTGCCAGCAGTTACCTGGGGGTTGGTCAGCCCCAGCATTTT	CASSYLGVGQPQHF
NA	TRBV6-5	TRBJ2-7	NA	TGTGCCAGCAGTTACTCGTCTAGCCTAGGGTACGAGCAGTACTTC	CASSYSSSLGYEQYF
NA	TRBV7-2	TRBJ1-5	NA	TGTGCCAGCAGCCAGGACACTAGCAATCAGCCCCAGCATTTT	CASSQDTSNQPQHF
NA	TRBV13	TRBJ2-3	NA	TGTGCCAGCAGCTTCCGGGGAATCACAGATACGCAGTATTTT	CASSFRGITDTQYF
NA	TRBV19	TRBJ1-4	NA	TGTGCCACGCACTCCGGGGGGACTAATGAAAAACTGTTTTTT	CATHSGGTNEKLFF
NA	TRBV18	TRBJ1-1	NA	TGTGCCAGCTCACCACCGGTTAGCAGGATGAGCACTGAAGCTTTCTTT	CASSPPVSRMSTEAFF
NA	TRBV6-5	TRBJ1-2	NA	TGTGCCAGCAGCAAAGAAGGGACGGACTATGGCTACACCTTC	CASSKEGTDYGYTF
NA	TRBV27	TRBJ1-2	NA	TGTGCCAGCAGTTTATTCTGGGGGGCGGGGAACTATGGCTACACCTTC	CASSLFWGAGNYGYTF
NA	TRBV6-5	TRBJ1-1	NA	TGTGCCAGCACGGAGAGAGGGGGCACTGAAGCTTTCTTT	CASTERGGTEAFF
NA	TRBV6-5	TRBJ2-5	NA	TGTGCCAGCAGTTACAGTCTGGGCCGGGAGACCCAGTACTTC	CASSYSLGRETQYF
NA	TRBV19	TRBJ1-2	NA	TGTGCCAGTAGTCCACAGGGACCCTCGGGTGGCTACACCTTC	CASSPQGPSGGYTF
TRBD1	TRBV6-1	TRBJ2-7	once	TGTGCCAGCAGTGGGGGACAGCAGATAAACGAGCAGTACTTC	CASSGGQQINEQYF
NA	TRBV21-1	TRBJ1-2	NA	TGTGCCAGCAGCAAAAAGAGGGGGGGTTTTGGCAGCAATCCTAACTATGGCTACACCTTC	CASSKKRGGFGSNPNYGYTF
NA	TRBV2	TRBJ2-7	NA	TGTGCCAGCAACCCAAGGATGCAAAGGGACTACGAGCAGTACTTC	CASNPRMQRDYEQYF
NA	TRBV28	TRBJ1-2	NA	TGTGCCAGCAGTCCCCAATATGGCTACACCTTC	CASSPQYGYTF
TRBD1	TRBV6-5	TRBJ2-7	NA	TGTGCCAGCCGGACAGACAGGGGCTGGGTGAACGAGCAGTACTTC	CASRTDRGWVNEQYF
NA	TRBV3-1/TRBV3-2	TRBJ2-5	NA	TGTGCCAGCAGCCAGGGGACGCGAGAGACCCAGTACTTC	CASSQGTRETQYF
NA	TRBV7-3	TRBJ2-1	NA	TGTGCCAGCAGCTCCGCGGCGGGGCGGGAGCAGTTCTTC	CASSSAAGREQFF
NA	TRBV2	TRBJ2-7	once	TGTGCCAGCAGTGCTCTATCGCACGAGCAGTACTTC	CASSALSHEQYF
TRBD2	TRBV3-1/TRBV3-2	TRBJ2-1	NA	TGTGCCAGCAGCCAAGATAATTGGCCGGGAGGTGGCTACAATGAGCAGTTCTTC	CASSQDNWPGGGYNEQFF
NA	TRBV5-4	TRBJ1-2	NA	TGTGCCAGCAGCCCGGACAGAAACTATGGCTACACCTTC	CASSPDRNYGYTF
NA	TRBV19	TRBJ1-5	NA	TGTGCCAGTAGTCCCATTCGGGATCAGCCCCAGCATTTT	CASSPIRDQPQHF
TRBD2	TRBV29-1	TRBJ2-5	few	TGCAGCGAGGTACCGGGACTAGCGGGAGAGACCCAGTACTTC	CSEVPGLAGETQYF
NA	TRBV6-6	TRBJ2-3	NA	TGTGCCAGCAGTTACTCCATAGGGCAGGGAGATACGCAGTATTTT	CASSYSIGQGDTQYF
NA	TRBV27	TRBJ2-7	NA	TGTGCCAGGCGCAGCCTTAGGGTCTCCTACGAGCAGTACTTC	CARRSLRVSYEQYF